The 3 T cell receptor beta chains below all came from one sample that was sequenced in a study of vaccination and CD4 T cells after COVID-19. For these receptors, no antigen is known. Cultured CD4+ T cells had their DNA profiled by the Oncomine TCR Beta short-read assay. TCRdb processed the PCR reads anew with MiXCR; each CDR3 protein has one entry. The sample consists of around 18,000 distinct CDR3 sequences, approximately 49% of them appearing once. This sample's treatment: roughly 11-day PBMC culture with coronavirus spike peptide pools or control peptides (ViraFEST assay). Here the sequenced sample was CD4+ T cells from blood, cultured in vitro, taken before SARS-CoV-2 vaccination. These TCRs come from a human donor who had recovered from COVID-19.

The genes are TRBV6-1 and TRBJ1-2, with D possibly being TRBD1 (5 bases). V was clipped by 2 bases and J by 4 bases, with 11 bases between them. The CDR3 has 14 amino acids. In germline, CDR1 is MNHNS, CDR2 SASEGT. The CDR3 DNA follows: TGTGCCAGCAGTGAAATCGGCGGGGGCTATGGCTACACCTTC. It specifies CASSEIGGGYGYTF.

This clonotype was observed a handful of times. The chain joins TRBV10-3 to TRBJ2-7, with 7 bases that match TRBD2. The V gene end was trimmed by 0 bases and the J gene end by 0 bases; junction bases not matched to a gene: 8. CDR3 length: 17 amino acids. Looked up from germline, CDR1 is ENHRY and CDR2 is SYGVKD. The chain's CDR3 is CAISESKAGSHSYEQYF. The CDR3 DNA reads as TGTGCCATCAGTGAGTCGAAAGCGGGGTCCCACTCCTACGAGCAGTACTTC.

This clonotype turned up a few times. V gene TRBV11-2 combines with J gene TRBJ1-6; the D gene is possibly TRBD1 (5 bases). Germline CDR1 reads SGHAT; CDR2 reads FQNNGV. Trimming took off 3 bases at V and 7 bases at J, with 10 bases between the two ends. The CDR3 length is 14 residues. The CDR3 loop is CASSFWGLNSPLHF. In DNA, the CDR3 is TGTGCCAGCAGCTTTTGGGGCCTCAATTCACCCCTCCACTTT.